This T cell receptor (beta chain) was retrieved from a study of identifying expanded T cells in peripheral blood. General study findings and limits: Approximately two-week clone count variance significantly increased as total template count grew.

The repertoire was sequenced with immunoSEQ multiplex PCR; TCRdb's copy has only in-frame clones and lacks some. The repertoire includes 100,000 to 150,000 clones, 80% to 90% of them detected once, and approximately 8% sits in the top ten. No infections or other immune events were documented during collection. Comment on this clone: The antigen is not known.

The sequencing input was blood. The receptor was isolated from a person aged 18 to 75 in good health.

DNA for the CDR3: TGTGCCAGCGGTGCGGGGGAAGGAAGCACTGAAGCTTTCTTT. This translates into CASGAGEGSTEAFF. The chain is built from TRBV7-9 and TRBJ1-1, with D possibly TRBD1 on 5 matching bases. Germline V gene lookup returns CDR1 SEHNR and CDR2 FQNEAQ (reference sequence). Trimming removed 8 bases from V and 4 bases from J, with 17 bases in between. The CDR3 is 14 amino acids.